The present T cell receptor (beta chain) was sequenced within a study of shared clonotypes between healthy human individuals. CDR3 size: 14 residues. The junction had 3 bases not matched to a gene; V was cut back by 3 bases and J by 2 bases. CDR1 MNHEY and CDR2 SMNVEV come from the germline V gene (reference sequence). Some clones are missing from TCRdb's copy, which holds only in-frame ones; the method was immunoSEQ multiplex PCR. The data hold hundreds of thousands of clones, with about 90% observed a single time. CD45RO negativity and positive selection for CCR7 defined naive CD8 cells, a population that excluded terminally differentiated effector memory CD45RA+ cells.

The TCR originated in a man younger than 45 in good health. Sequences were obtained from naive CD8+ T cells sorted from blood. This rearrangement joins TRBV27 to TRBJ2-7; TRBD1 agrees at 8 bases. The CDR3 DNA sequence: TGTGCCAGCAGTTTGGGACAGGATACCTACGAGCAGTACTTC. This codes for CASSLGQDTYEQYF.